This TCR beta chain was observed in a study of T cells in Graves' hyperthyroidism and ophthalmopathy. Study-level results: Most thyroid clonotypes that were expanded above 0.001 also turned up in blood.

Per germline, CDR1 DFQATT and CDR2 SNEGSKA (reference sequence). This CDR3 region has 13 residues. V shed 5 bases and J 5 bases; nucleotides not matched to a gene: 6. About this clonotype: The antigen is not known. Being one base from a much bigger clone, this may be a read error.

Stable Graves' hyperthyroidism meant no ophthalmopathy progression within 18 months. Any patient presenting with uncontrolled infection, other autoimmune disease, pregnancy or lactation was left out. Amplified TCR beta CDR3 regions derived from RNA transcripts. RT-PCR in the first round (using the HTBI primer set) targeted the TCR CDR3. TCRdb passed the multiplex PCR reads through MiXCR, listing each CDR3 protein once. The sample lists about 840,000 distinct CDR3 sequences; about 38% were seen once. Input material: blood. The chain recombines TRBV20-1 with TRBJ2-7; TRBD2 aligns across 10 bases. The sequence derives from a man aged 18 to 35 with Graves' hyperthyroidism. CDR3 DNA: TGCAGTGCTCGGCCCAGCGGGAGGGACGAGCAGTACTTC. The encoded protein is CSARPSGRDEQYF.